This TCR beta chain was sequenced during a study of lymphopenia after photon versus proton radiotherapy. Points from the study as a whole: After the lymphocyte nadir, photon-treated repertoires showed oligoclonal expansion, especially of CD8+ Temra cells.

Generated by immunoSEQ multiplex PCR, the TCRdb table keeps only in-frame clones and is missing some. In the table there are 75,000 to 90,000 clones, around four fifths of which are singletons. Points on this clone: Its antigen remains unknown.

V lost 0 bases to trimming and J lost 0 bases, with 12 bases between them. This CDR3 has 17 residues. The V gene's germline CDR1 is MNHNS and CDR2 SASEGT. The sample here was peripheral blood, taken from a patient treated with proton-based radiotherapy. The TCR was taken from a man in his fifties or sixties with pancreatic cancer. This rearrangement joins TRBV6-1 to TRBJ2-1, with D uncertain. The CDR3 bases are TGTGCCAGCAGTGAAGCGCACATCACGGCCTCCTACAATGAGCAGTTCTTC. It encodes CASSEAHITASYNEQFF.